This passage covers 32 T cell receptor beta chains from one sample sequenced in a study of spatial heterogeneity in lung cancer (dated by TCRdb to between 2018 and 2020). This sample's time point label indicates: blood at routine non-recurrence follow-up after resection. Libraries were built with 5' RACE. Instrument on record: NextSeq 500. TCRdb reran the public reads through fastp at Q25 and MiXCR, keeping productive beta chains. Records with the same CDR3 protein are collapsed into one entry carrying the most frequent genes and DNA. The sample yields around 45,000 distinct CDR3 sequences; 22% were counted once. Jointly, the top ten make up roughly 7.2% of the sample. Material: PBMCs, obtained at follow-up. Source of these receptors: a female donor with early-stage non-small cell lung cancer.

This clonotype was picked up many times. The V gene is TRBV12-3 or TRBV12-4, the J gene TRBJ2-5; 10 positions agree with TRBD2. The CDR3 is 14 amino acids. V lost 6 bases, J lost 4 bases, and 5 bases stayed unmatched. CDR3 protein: CASSPRTSGETQYF. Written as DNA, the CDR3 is TGTGCCAGCAGCCCCCGGACTAGCGGAGAGACCCAGTACTTC.

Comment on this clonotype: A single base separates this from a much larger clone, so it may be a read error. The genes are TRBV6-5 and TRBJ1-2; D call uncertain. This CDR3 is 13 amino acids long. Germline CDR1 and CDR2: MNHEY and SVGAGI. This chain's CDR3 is CANSRTGSYGYTF. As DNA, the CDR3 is TGTGCCAACAGTCGGACGGGCAGCTATGGCTACACCTTC.

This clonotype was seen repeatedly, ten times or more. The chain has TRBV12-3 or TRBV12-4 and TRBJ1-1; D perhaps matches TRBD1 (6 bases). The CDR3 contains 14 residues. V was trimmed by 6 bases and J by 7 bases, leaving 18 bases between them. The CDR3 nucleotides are TGTGCCAGCAGCCCCAGGGGCCGGACTTTTGAAGCTTTCTTT. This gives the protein CASSPRGRTFEAFF.

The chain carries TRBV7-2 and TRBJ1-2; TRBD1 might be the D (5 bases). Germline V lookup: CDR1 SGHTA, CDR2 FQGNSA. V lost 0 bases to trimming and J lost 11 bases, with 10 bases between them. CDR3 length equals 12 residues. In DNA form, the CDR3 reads TGTGCCAGCAGCTTAGCGCGGACAACGTACACCTTC. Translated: CASSLARTTYTF.

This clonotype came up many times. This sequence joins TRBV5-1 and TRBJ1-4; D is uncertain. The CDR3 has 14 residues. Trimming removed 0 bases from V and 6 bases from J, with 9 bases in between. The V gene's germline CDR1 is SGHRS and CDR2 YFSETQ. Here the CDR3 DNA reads TGCGCCAGCAGCTTGGGGGGAGGAGATGAAAAACTGTTTTTT. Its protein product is CASSLGGGDEKLFF.

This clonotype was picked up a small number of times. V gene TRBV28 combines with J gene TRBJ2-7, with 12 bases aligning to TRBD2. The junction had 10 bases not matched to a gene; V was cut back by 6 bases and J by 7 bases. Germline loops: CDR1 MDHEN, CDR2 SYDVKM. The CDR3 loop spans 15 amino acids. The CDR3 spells CASSRGLAGPGEQYV. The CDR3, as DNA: TGTGCCAGCAGCCGGGGACTAGCGGGTCCCGGGGAGCAGTACGTC.

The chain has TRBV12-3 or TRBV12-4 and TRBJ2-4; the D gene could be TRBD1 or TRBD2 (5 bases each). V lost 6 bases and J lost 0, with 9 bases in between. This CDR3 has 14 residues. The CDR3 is CASSSGLAKNIQYF. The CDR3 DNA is TGTGCCAGCAGCTCGGGGCTAGCCAAAAACATTCAGTACTTC.

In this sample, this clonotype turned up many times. CDR3 protein: CASSNGGDQPQHF. For the CDR3, the DNA is TGTGCCAGCAGTAACGGGGGGGATCAGCCCCAGCATTTT. The V call is TRBV12-3 or TRBV12-4, the J call TRBJ1-5; maybe TRBD1 (5 bases). Trimming cost V 5 bases and J 5 bases, with 10 bases left between them. The CDR3 has 13 residues.

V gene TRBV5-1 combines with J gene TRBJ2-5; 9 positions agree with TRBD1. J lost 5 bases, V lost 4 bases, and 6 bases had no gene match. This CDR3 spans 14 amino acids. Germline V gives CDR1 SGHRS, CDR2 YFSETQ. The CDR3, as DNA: TGCGCCAGCAGCAAGGGACAGGGATCGGAGACCCAGTACTTC. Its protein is CASSKGQGSETQYF. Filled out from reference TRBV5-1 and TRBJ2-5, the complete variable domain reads KAGVTQTPRYLIKTRGQQVTLSCSPISGHRSVSWYQQTPGQGLQFLFEYFSETQRNKGNFPGRFSGRQFSNSRSEMNVSTLELGDSALYLCASSKGQGSETQYFGPGTRLLVL.

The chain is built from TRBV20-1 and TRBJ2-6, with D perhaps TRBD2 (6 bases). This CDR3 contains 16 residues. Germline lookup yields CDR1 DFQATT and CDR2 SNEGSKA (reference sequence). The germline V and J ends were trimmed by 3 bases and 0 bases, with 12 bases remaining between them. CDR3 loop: CSASRDSNSGANVLTF. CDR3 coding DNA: TGCAGTGCTAGTAGGGACTCAAACTCTGGGGCCAACGTCCTGACTTTC.

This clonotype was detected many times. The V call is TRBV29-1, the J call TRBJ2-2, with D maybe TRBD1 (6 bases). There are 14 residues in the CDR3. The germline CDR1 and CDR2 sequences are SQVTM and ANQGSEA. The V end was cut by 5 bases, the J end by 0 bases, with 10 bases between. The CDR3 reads CSVQQGTNTGELFF. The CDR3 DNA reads TGCAGCGTTCAACAGGGCACGAACACCGGGGAGCTGTTTTTT.

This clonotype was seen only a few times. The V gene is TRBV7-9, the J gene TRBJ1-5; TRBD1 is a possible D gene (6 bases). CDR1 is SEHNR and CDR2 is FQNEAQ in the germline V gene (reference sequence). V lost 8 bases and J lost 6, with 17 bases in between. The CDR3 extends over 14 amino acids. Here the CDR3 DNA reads TGTGCCAGCGACCCTGGGGGGGGCGGTCAGCCCCAGCATTTT. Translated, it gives CASDPGGGGQPQHF.

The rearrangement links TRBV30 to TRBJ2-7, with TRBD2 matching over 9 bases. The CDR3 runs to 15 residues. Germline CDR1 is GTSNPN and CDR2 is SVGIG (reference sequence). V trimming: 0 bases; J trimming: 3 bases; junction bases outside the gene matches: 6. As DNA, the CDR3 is TGTGCCTGGAGTGTGAGCGGGAGGTCATACTACGAGCAGTACTTC. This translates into CAWSVSGRSYYEQYF. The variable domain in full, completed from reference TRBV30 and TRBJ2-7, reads SQTIHQWPATLVQPVGSPLSLECTVEGTSNPNLYWYRQAAGRGLQLLFYSVGIGQISSEVPQNLSASRPQDRQFILSSKKLLLSDSGFYLCAWSVSGRSYYEQYFGPGTRLTVT.

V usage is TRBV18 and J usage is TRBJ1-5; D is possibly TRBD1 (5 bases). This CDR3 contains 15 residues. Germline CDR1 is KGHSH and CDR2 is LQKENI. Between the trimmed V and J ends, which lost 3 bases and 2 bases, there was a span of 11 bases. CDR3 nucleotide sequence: TGTGCCAGCTCACCGGGGGGGGTCGGCAATCAGCCCCAGCATTTT. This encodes CASSPGGVGNQPQHF.

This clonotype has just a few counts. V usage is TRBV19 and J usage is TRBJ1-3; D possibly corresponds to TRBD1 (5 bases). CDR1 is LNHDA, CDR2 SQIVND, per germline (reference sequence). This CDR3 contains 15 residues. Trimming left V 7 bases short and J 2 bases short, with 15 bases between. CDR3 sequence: CASIEGSPPGNTIYF. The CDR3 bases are TGTGCCAGTATCGAGGGGTCTCCACCTGGAAACACCATATATTTT.

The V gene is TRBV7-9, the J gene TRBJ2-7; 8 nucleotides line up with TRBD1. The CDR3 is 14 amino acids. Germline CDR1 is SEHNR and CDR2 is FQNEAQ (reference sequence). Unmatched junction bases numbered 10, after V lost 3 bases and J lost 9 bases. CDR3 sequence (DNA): TGTGCCAGCAGCTTCGGACAGGGACCCGACGGGCAGTACTTC. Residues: CASSFGQGPDGQYF. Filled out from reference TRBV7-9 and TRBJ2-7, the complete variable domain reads DTGVSQNPRHKITKRGQNVTFRCDPISEHNRLYWYRQTLGQGPEFLTYFQNEAQLEKSRLLSDRFSAERPKGSFSTLEIQRTEQGDSAMYLCASSFGQGPDGQYFGPGTRLTVT.

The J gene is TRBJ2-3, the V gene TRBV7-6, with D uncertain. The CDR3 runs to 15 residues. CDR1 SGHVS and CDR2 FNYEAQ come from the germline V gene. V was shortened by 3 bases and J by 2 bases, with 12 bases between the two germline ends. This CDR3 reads CASSLVAHPTDTQYF. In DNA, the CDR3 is TGTGCCAGCAGCTTGGTCGCGCATCCCACAGATACGCAGTATTTT.

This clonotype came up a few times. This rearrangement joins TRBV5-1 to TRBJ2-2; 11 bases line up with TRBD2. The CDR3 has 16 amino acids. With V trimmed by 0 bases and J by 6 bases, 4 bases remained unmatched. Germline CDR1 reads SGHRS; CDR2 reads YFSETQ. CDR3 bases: TGCGCCAGCAGCTTGGGACTAGCGGGGAGAGCCGGGGAGCTGTTTTTT. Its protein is CASSLGLAGRAGELFF.

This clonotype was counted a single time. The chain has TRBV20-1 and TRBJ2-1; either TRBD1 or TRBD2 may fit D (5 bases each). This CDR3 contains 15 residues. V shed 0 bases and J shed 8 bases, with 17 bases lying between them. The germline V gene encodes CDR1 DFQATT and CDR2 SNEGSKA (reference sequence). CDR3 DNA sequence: TGCAGTGCTAGAGATCTAGTAGTAGTGGGGGATGAGCAGTTCTTC. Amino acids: CSARDLVVVGDEQFF.

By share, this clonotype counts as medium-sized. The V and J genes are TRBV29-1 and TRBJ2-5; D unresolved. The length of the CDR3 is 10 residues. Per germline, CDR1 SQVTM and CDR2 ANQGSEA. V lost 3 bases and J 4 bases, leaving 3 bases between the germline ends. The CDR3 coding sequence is TGCAGCGTTGAGGTAGAGACCCAGTACTTC. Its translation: CSVEVETQYF.

DNA of the CDR3: TGTGCCAGCCGGGACAGGGGGCTCTTAAGCGCTGAAGCTTTCTTT. Amino acids: CASRDRGLLSAEAFF. The J gene is TRBJ1-1, the V gene TRBV27; 12 bases line up with TRBD1. The CDR3 contains 15 residues. Trimming cost V 8 bases and J 6 bases; bases outside gene matches: 10. Germline assignment: CDR1 MNHEY and CDR2 SMNVEV (reference sequence).

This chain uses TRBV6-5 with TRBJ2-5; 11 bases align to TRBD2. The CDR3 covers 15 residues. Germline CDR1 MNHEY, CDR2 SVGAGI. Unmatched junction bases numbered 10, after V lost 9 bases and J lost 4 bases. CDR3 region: CASGGSGRVAETQYF. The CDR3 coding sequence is TGTGCCAGTGGGGGTAGCGGGAGGGTCGCAGAGACCCAGTACTTC.

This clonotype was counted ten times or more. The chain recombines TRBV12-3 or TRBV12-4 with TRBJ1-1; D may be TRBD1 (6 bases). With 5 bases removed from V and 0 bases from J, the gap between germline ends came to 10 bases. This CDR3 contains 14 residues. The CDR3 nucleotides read TGTGCCAGCAGTCTGGACAGTGTGAACACTGAAGCTTTCTTT. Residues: CASSLDSVNTEAFF.

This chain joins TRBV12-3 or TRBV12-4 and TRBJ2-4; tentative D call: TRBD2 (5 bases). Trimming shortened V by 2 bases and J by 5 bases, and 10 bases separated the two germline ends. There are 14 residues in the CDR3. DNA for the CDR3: TGTGCCAGCAGTTTAATGGGGAGCCAAAACATTCAGTACTTC. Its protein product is CASSLMGSQNIQYF.

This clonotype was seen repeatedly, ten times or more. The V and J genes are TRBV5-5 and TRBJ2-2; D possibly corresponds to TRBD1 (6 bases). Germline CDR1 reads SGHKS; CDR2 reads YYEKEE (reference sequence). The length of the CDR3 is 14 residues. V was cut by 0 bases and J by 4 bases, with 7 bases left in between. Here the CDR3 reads CASSLEQGTGELFF. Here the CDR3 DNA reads TGTGCCAGCAGCTTGGAACAGGGCACCGGGGAGCTGTTTTTT.

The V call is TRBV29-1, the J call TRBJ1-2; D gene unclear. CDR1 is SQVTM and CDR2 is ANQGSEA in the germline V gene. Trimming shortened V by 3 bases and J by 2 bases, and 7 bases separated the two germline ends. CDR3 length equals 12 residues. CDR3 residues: CSVDVGNYGYTF. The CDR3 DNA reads TGCAGCGTTGACGTAGGGAACTATGGCTACACCTTC.

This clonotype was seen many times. CDR3 sequence reads: CASSVSRQAGDYGYTF. CDR3 in DNA: TGTGCCAGCAGCGTGAGCCGACAGGCCGGGGACTATGGCTACACCTTC. The rearrangement links TRBV9 to TRBJ1-2; possibly TRBD1 for D (6 bases). This CDR3 has 16 residues. Germline CDR1 and CDR2: SGDLS and YYNGEE. Trimming pared 2 bases from V and 3 bases from J, leaving 17 bases between.

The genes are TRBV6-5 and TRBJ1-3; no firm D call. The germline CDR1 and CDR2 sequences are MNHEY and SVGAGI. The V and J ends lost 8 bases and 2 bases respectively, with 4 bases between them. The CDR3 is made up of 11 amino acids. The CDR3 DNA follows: TGTGCCAGCCAGACTGGAAACACCATATATTTT. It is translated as CASQTGNTIYF.

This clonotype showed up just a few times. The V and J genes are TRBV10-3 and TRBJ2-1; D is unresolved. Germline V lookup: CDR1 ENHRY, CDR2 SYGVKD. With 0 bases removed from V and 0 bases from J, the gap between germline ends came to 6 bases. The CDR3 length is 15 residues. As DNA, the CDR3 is TGTGCCATCAGTGAGTCACTCGGCTCCTACAATGAGCAGTTCTTC. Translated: CAISESLGSYNEQFF.

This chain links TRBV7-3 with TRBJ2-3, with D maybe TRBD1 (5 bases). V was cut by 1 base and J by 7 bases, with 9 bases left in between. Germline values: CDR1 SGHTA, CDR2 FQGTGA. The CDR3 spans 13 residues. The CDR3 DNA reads TGTGCCAGCAGCTTAATGGGGCAGAATACGCAGTATTTT. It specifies CASSLMGQNTQYF.

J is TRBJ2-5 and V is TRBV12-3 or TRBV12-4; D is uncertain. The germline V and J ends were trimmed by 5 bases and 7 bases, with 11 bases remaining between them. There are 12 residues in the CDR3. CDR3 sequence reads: CASSPKGGTQYF. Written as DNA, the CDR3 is TGTGCCAGCAGTCCAAAGGGTGGGACCCAGTACTTC.

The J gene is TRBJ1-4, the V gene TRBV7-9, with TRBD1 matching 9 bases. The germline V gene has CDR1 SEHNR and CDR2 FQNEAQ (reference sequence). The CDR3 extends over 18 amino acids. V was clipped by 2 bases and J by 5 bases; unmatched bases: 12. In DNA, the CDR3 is TGTGCCAGCAGCTTATCGATGGCACAGGGGGCGAGGAATGAAAAACTGTTTTTT. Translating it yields CASSLSMAQGARNEKLFF.